The 27 T cell receptor beta chains below all came from one sample that was sequenced in a study of cytotoxic CD8 clonotypes in ibrutinib-treated CLL. Generated by immunoSEQ multiplex PCR, the TCRdb table keeps only in-frame clones and is missing some. The sample contains over 100,000 clones, over 75% of which appear only once. This material consisted of PBMCs, taken after 24 months of ibrutinib treatment. The receptor source for this set is a human donor with chronic lymphocytic leukemia.

V and J are TRBV29-1 and TRBJ2-6; D is unresolved. There are 13 residues in the CDR3. Germline lookup yields CDR1 SQVTM and CDR2 ANQGSEA. V dropped 2 bases and J dropped 1 base, with 3 bases sitting between them. Here the CDR3 reads CSVERSGANVLTF. CDR3 coding DNA: TGCAGCGTTGAAAGATCTGGGGCCAACGTCCTGACTTTC.

This clone was counted only a few times. The gene calls are TRBV6-5 and TRBJ1-4; D call uncertain. Germline V lookup: CDR1 MNHEY, CDR2 SVGAGI. This CDR3 has 11 amino acids. Trimming shortened V by 7 bases and J by 11 bases, and 11 bases separated the two germline ends. The CDR3 sequence is CASKDGDKLFF. The CDR3, as DNA: TGTGCCAGCAAAGACGGGGATAAACTGTTTTTT.

This clone was seen a few times. The genes are TRBV5-8 and TRBJ2-7; possibly TRBD1 for D (6 bases). V dropped 5 bases and J dropped 7 bases, with 16 bases sitting between them. CDR1 SGHTS and CDR2 YDEGEE come from the germline V gene. This CDR3 has 13 amino acids. CDR3 in DNA: TGTGCCAGCAGGGACTGGGAAGGGGGAGAGCAGTACTTC. Its translation: CASRDWEGGEQYF. Supplemented by reference TRBV5-8 and TRBJ2-7, the full variable domain reads EAGVTQSPTHLIKTRGQQATLRCSPISGHTSVYWYQQALGLGLQFLLWYDEGEERNRGNFPPRFSGRQFPNYSSELNVNALELEDSALYLCASRDWEGGEQYFGPGTRLTVT.

The chain recombines TRBV11-2 with TRBJ2-7, with D perhaps being TRBD1 or TRBD2 (6 bases each). Germline CDR1 SGHAT, CDR2 FQNNGV. Trimming cost V 5 bases and J 3 bases, with 17 bases left between them. The CDR3 covers 15 residues. The CDR3 protein is CASSPGRGGNYEQYF. CDR3 nucleotide sequence: TGTGCCAGCAGCCCCGGGAGAGGGGGAAACTACGAGCAGTACTTC.

The chain combines TRBV28 with TRBJ2-6; 9 bases match TRBD1. CDR1 and CDR2 (germline): MDHEN, SYDVKM. The ends lost 7 bases at V and 1 base at J; junction bases unmatched: 5. The CDR3 is 16 amino acids. The CDR3 bases are TGTGCCAGCAAGAACAGGGGGCTTTCTGGGGCCAACGTCCTGACTTTC. Residues: CASKNRGLSGANVLTF.

This chain joins TRBV19 and TRBJ2-3; no definite D call. The CDR3 has 13 amino acids. The germline CDR1 and CDR2 sequences are LNHDA and SQIVND (reference sequence). Deletions cut 7 bases from V and 1 base from J, with 9 bases between. The CDR3 sequence: CASKFVGTDTQYF. DNA for the CDR3: TGTGCCAGTAAGTTTGTAGGCACAGATACGCAGTATTTT.

The rearrangement uses TRBV6-5 and TRBJ1-1; no clear D. The V end lost 5 bases, the J end lost 5 bases, and 18 bases lay between the germline ends. Germline-derived CDR1 and CDR2 are MNHEY and SVGAGI. The CDR3 consists of 15 residues. The CDR3 loop reads CASSPRAGSGTEAFF. CDR3 sequence (DNA): TGTGCCAGCAGTCCCCGGGCGGGCTCGGGGACTGAAGCTTTCTTT.

The chain is built from TRBV9 and TRBJ1-2; D is ambiguous. The CDR3 totals 15 residues. Germline V CDR1 and CDR2: SGDLS, YYNGEE. V lost 0 bases and J lost 8, with 17 bases in between. CDR3 DNA: TGTGCCAGCAGCGTAGGTCAGGCGGGAGCCGGGGGCTACACCTTC. Translation gives CASSVGQAGAGGYTF.

The chain is built from TRBV21-1 and TRBJ2-7; the table's D call, TRBD2, has no DNA check behind it. TRBV21-1 is a recognized pseudogene. The length of the CDR3 is 14 residues. CDR3 in DNA: TGTGCCAGCAGTACGACTAGCGGAGCCTACGAGCAGTACTTC. Translated: CASSTTSGAYEQYF.

The gene calls are TRBV7-9 and TRBJ2-7, with TRBD1 matching 10 bases. Germline trimming cut 5 bases from V and 3 bases from J; bases unmatched to any gene: 10. In germline, CDR1 is SEHNR, CDR2 FQNEAQ (reference sequence). The CDR3 runs 16 residues. CDR3 residues: CASSSAGTGVDYEQYF. The CDR3 coding sequence is TGTGCCAGCAGCAGCGCCGGGACAGGGGTGGACTACGAGCAGTACTTC. The variable domain in full, with the rest retrieved from reference TRBV7-9 and TRBJ2-7, is DTGVSQNPRHKITKRGQNVTFRCDPISEHNRLYWYRQTLGQGPEFLTYFQNEAQLEKSRLLSDRFSAERPKGSFSTLEIQRTEQGDSAMYLCASSSAGTGVDYEQYFGPGTRLTVT.

The chain links TRBV6-5 to TRBJ2-5, with 10 bases matching TRBD1. V was pared by 9 bases and J by 4 bases, with 5 bases of the junction left unmatched. Germline CDR1 MNHEY, CDR2 SVGAGI. The CDR3 is 13 amino acids. This CDR3 is CARTGQGGETQYF. The CDR3 region has the DNA TGTGCCAGGACTGGACAGGGGGGAGAGACCCAGTACTTC.

This chain joins TRBV6-1 and TRBJ2-7, with 7 nucleotides matching TRBD1. The ends lost 5 bases at V and 3 bases at J; junction bases unmatched: 7. The CDR3 has 14 residues. CDR1 MNHNS and CDR2 SASEGT come from the germline V gene. The CDR3 sequence: CASSTDREIYEQYF. The CDR3 coding sequence is TGTGCCAGCAGTACTGACAGGGAGATCTACGAGCAGTACTTC.

This chain joins TRBV2 and TRBJ2-1, with 8 bases identical to TRBD2. Germline V lookup: CDR1 SNHLY, CDR2 FYNNEI. Trimming took 8 bases from V and 0 from J; bases not matched to a gene: 9. The CDR3 has 16 residues. This chain's CDR3 is CASVGAGESSYNEQFF. The CDR3 region has the DNA TGTGCCAGCGTGGGAGCGGGGGAAAGCTCCTACAATGAGCAGTTCTTC.

V gene TRBV7-2 combines with J gene TRBJ2-5, with D possibly being TRBD1 (6 bases). This CDR3 is 16 amino acids long. The germline V gene has CDR1 SGHTA and CDR2 FQGNSA. V was clipped by 0 bases and J by 7 bases, with 18 bases between them. The CDR3 DNA follows: TGTGCCAGCAGCTTAGCAAGCAGGGGCCCTGGTTCGACCCAGTACTTC. Translation: CASSLASRGPGSTQYF.

There are a few counts of this clone. The chain joins TRBV28 to TRBJ1-5, with no clear D. Deletions cut 8 bases from V and 2 bases from J, with 10 bases between. The CDR3 length is 13 residues. Germline V gene lookup returns CDR1 MDHEN and CDR2 SYDVKM. CDR3 region: CASGGGGNQPQHF. In nucleotides, the CDR3 is TGTGCCAGCGGCGGTGGTGGCAATCAGCCCCAGCATTTT.

V gene TRBV5-4 combines with J gene TRBJ2-1; D uncertain. V lost 3 bases, J lost 4 bases, and 2 bases lay in between. Per germline, CDR1 SGHNT and CDR2 YYREEE (reference sequence). CDR3 length equals 11 residues. The CDR3 DNA sequence: TGTGCCAGCAGCTCGTACAATGAGCAGTTCTTC. Encoded protein: CASSSYNEQFF.

As concerns this clone: This specimen includes other DNA sequences encoding the same CDR3. This chain uses TRBV4-3 with TRBJ1-2; 7 bases are shared with TRBD1. The CDR3 has 14 residues. Germline trimming cut 3 bases from V and 8 bases from J; bases unmatched to any gene: 9. Germline V gene sequence: CDR1 LGHNA, CDR2 YSLEER. Here the CDR3 reads CASSHLDRVEGYTF. In DNA, the CDR3 is TGCGCCAGCAGCCACCTCGACAGGGTCGAAGGCTACACCTTC.

This chain connects TRBV12-5 to TRBJ2-5, with TRBD2 as a possible D gene (6 bases). This CDR3 comprises 13 residues. Germline V CDR1 and CDR2: LGHNT, FRNRAP. Between the trimmed V and J ends, which lost 6 bases and 7 bases, there was a span of 15 bases. CDR3 region: CASGPGLGATQYF. In nucleotides, the CDR3 is TGTGCTAGTGGGCCGGGACTGGGAGCGACCCAGTACTTC.

This clone came up a few times. The chain uses TRBV30 and TRBJ1-2, with unresolved D. Germline values: CDR1 GTSNPN, CDR2 SVGIG (reference sequence). V was clipped by 2 bases and J by 3 bases, with 10 bases between them. The CDR3 totals 13 residues. The CDR3, as DNA: TGTGCCTGGAGTAGCGGATTCCACTATGGCTACACCTTC. The encoded protein is CAWSSGFHYGYTF. Full variable domain (remainder filled in from reference TRBV30 and TRBJ1-2): SQTIHQWPATLVQPVGSPLSLECTVEGTSNPNLYWYRQAAGRGLQLLFYSVGIGQISSEVPQNLSASRPQDRQFILSSKKLLLSDSGFYLCAWSSGFHYGYTFGSGTRLTVV.

The gene calls are TRBV19 and TRBJ2-1; TRBD2 might be the D (6 bases). The CDR3 contains 13 residues. The V end was cut by 9 bases, the J end by 8 bases, with 17 bases between. Germline CDR1 and CDR2: LNHDA and SQIVND (reference sequence). The CDR3 sequence: CASAGTLLDEQFF. CDR3 DNA: TGTGCCAGCGCCGGGACTCTTCTCGATGAGCAGTTCTTC. Full variable domain (rest looked up from reference TRBV19 and TRBJ2-1): DGGITQSPKYLFRKEGQNVTLSCEQNLNHDAMYWYRQDPGQGLRLIYYSQIVNDFQKGDIAEGYSVSREKKESFPLTVTSAQKNPTAFYLCASAGTLLDEQFFGPGTRLTVL.

V usage is TRBV21-1 and J usage is TRBJ1-5; whether TRBD1, the table's D call, matches the DNA was not checked. TRBV21-1 is a documented pseudogene. The CDR3 loop spans 16 amino acids. CDR3 in amino acids: CASSKGGDSLNQPQHF. Here the CDR3 DNA reads TGTGCCAGCAGCAAAGGAGGGGACAGTCTTAATCAGCCCCAGCATTTT.

The gene calls are TRBV28 and TRBJ2-7, with D uncertain. V lost 3 bases and J lost 7, with 7 bases in between. The CDR3 sequence is 11 residues long. Germline assignment: CDR1 MDHEN and CDR2 SYDVKM. CDR3 in DNA: TGTGCCAGCAGTTTGTTTGGGGAGCAGTACTTC. As protein: CASSLFGEQYF.

The chain joins TRBV9 to TRBJ1-4; no definite D call. This CDR3 spans 15 amino acids. Per germline, CDR1 SGDLS and CDR2 YYNGEE. The V end was cut by 5 bases, the J end by 2 bases, with 13 bases between. CDR3 loop: CASRRQQLTNEKLFF. CDR3 DNA: TGTGCCAGCAGGCGCCAACAGTTGACTAATGAAAAACTGTTTTTT.

The CDR3 sequence: CATSRGLAAGGETQYF. In nucleotides, the CDR3 is TGTGCCACCAGCAGAGGGCTAGCGGCCGGAGGAGAGACCCAGTACTTC. This rearrangement joins TRBV15 to TRBJ2-5, with 7 bases that match TRBD2. The length of the CDR3 is 16 residues. CDR1 and CDR2 (germline): LNHNV, YYDKDF (reference sequence). Trimming removed 1 base from V and 4 bases from J; junction bases left unmatched: 9.

Only one count was recorded for this clone. The CDR3 is CASHGLAGVGGELFF. For the CDR3, the DNA is TGTGCCAGCCACGGACTAGCGGGAGTGGGCGGGGAGCTGTTTTTT. The chain recombines TRBV6-5 with TRBJ2-2; TRBD2 matches 13 bases. This CDR3 comprises 15 residues. Germline values: CDR1 MNHEY, CDR2 SVGAGI. Trimming at V came to 8 bases and at J to 7 bases, leaving 7 bases not matched to a gene.

This clone was counted between two and nine times. This rearrangement joins TRBV30 to TRBJ1-1, with D maybe TRBD1 (5 bases). From germline, CDR1 is GTSNPN and CDR2 SVGIG (reference sequence). V was pared by 2 bases and J by 4 bases, with 11 bases between. This CDR3 has 13 amino acids. In DNA, the CDR3 is TGTGCCTGGAGTACCAGGGCGGCCACTGAAGCTTTCTTT. Translated, it gives CAWSTRAATEAFF.

Only one count was recorded for this clone. The chain uses TRBV5-1 and TRBJ2-7; 8 nucleotides align to TRBD2. The CDR3 is 15 amino acids. The V gene's germline CDR1 is SGHRS and CDR2 YFSETQ. V dropped 4 bases and J dropped 4; count of bases not matched to a gene: 10. The CDR3 nucleotides are TGCGCCAGCAGCGTCAGGATTAGCGGGGATTACGAGCAGTACTTC. Translation gives CASSVRISGDYEQYF.